This TCR beta chain was sequenced in a study of shared clonotypes between healthy human individuals. Study at large: Three plates each covered CD4 naive and memory; CD8 naive two, CD8 memory one.

Sorted-subset replicate PCR reactions contained 150 to 200 ng DNA, corresponding to about 30,000 T cell genomes. Measured with immunoSEQ multiplex PCR; TCRdb has only the in-frame clones, and not every one. The table lists 1.4 million to 1.5 million clones, roughly 95% of them singletons. Study observations and caveats: Represented genetic and exposure-history diversity was restricted by having few donors. In general, naive subsets displayed greater estimated richness than memory subsets did.

As concerns this clone: Its antigen is not identified.

This TCR was sampled from a young man in good health. The sample comprised naive CD4+ T cells sorted from blood. Stated subset: CD45RA+ positively selected.

CDR3 amino acids: CASTPVGGKYEQYF. The CDR3 nucleotides read TGTGCCAGCACCCCGGTGGGGGGCAAGTACGAGCAGTACTTC. This chain uses TRBV28 with TRBJ2-7; D tentatively reads TRBD1 or TRBD2 (6 bases each). This CDR3 has 14 amino acids. V was shortened by 7 bases and J by 4 bases, with 17 bases between the two germline ends. The V gene's germline CDR1 is MDHEN and CDR2 SYDVKM.